This TCR beta chain originates from a study of T-cell memory formation after mild COVID-19 (dated by TCRdb to the early 2020s). For the wider study: TCR sequence clusters from the two donors were largely donor specific. In a couple of donors, T-cell clones that expanded and contracted after mild COVID-19 were followed by sequencing TCRalpha and TCRbeta repertoires longitudinally. Two young, previously healthy adult volunteers made up the cohort, one male and one female. General study outcomes and caveats: The detection of some responding clones in pre-infection memory suggests that pre-existing cross-reactive memory T cells joined the SARS-CoV-2 response. Contracting CD4+ clones were located mainly in the CM and EM memory subsets, whereas CD8+ clones were found to be enriched in EMRA. The study covered only a couple of mild cases, and larger cohorts including severe cases with pre-infection samples were considered necessary. Clones contracting from day 15 to 85 had balanced CD4/CD8 phenotypes, while a second wave expanding from day 15 to 37 was biased towards CD4+. SARS-CoV-2 specificity of the second-wave clones peaking on day 37 was not confirmed.

PBMCs were isolated by Ficoll-Paque density gradient centrifugation. Sequencer: Illumina NovaSeq 6000. TCRalpha and TCRbeta cDNA libraries were built by 5'RACE with constant-segment primers, adding sample barcodes and unique molecular identifiers. RNA was extracted from every sample with Trizol reagent. The libraries were amplified in two PCR steps, and the second step added a second sample barcode and Illumina TruSeq adapters. Libraries were sequenced on an Illumina NovaSeq with 2 x 150 bp paired-end reads. In the paper's pipeline: Demultiplexing of reads and collapsing into UMI-guided consensus sequences were performed with migec v1.2.7. Using mixcr v2.1.11, UMI consensuses were aligned to TRA and TRB V and J templates and then assembled into clonotypes. A clonotype was counted as expanded or contracted only if both edgeR and NoisET called the change significant, with noise models trained on biological replicates. For edgeR calls, the cutoffs were a false discovery rate-adjusted p below 0.01 and a log2 fold-change threshold of 1. PCA with hierarchical clustering of max-normalized trajectories of the 1000 most abundant clonotypes was used as exploratory dynamics analysis. Each responding clone was given a CD4 or CD8 phenotype based on the CD4+ and CD8+ repertoires, which had been sequenced separately. TCRdb reanalyzed the raw reads on its own, using fastp at Q25 for trimming and MiXCR for clone calling, and kept in-frame beta chains. Each CDR3 protein gets just one entry, which takes the most common genes and DNA from the rows behind it. V and J calls and clone size were set by TCRdb, not the authors. Across this sample there are some 250,000 distinct CDR3 sequences, with about 20% seen only once. Jointly, the top ten make up more than 20% of the sample.

A remark on this clonotype: Its antigen is not yet known. No much larger clone exists at a distance of one base, and base qualities are not known.

The sequencing sample was made of PBMCs or a T cell subset sorted from them (not recorded which). This sequence originates from a young man who had mild COVID-19 (a few samples of this study predate the infection). The sample titles of this study are shuffled in the database, so cell type and time point are left out; the donor was told from shared clones.

The CDR3 loop reads CSVEARGLNTEAFF. The nucleotide sequence reads as follows: TGCAGCGTTGAAGCCAGGGGATTAAACACTGAAGCTTTCTTT. This receptor chain uses TRBV29-1 and TRBJ1-1, with TRBD1 tentatively as D gene (6 bases match). Reading from cysteine to phenylalanine, the CDR3 counts 14 amino acids. The entry retains the CDR3 DNA only, 42 bases that are in frame from base 1. In the germline V gene, CDR1 corresponds to SQVTM and CDR2 to ANQGSEA. At the junction V is shortened by 1 base and J by 2 bases, with 11 bases in between.